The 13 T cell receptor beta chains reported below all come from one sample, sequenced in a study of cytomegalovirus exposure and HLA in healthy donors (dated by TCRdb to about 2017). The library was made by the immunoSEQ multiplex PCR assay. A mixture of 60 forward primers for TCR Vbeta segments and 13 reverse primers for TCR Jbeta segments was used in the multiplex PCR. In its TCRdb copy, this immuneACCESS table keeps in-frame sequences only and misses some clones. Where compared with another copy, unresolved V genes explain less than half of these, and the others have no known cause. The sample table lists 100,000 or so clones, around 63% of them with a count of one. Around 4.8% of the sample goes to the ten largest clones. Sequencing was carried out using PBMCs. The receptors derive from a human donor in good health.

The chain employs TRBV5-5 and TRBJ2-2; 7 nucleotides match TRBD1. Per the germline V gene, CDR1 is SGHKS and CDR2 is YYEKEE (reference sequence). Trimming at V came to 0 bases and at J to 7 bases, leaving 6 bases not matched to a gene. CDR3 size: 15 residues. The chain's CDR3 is CASSLDRGRLGELFF. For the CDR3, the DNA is TGTGCCAGCAGCTTGGACAGGGGAAGACTCGGGGAGCTGTTTTTT.

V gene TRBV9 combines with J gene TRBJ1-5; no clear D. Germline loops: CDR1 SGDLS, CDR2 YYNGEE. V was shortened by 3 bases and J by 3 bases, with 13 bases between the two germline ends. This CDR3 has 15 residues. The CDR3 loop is CASSAEASDNQPQHF. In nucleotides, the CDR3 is TGTGCCAGCAGCGCCGAGGCTTCGGACAATCAGCCCCAGCATTTT.

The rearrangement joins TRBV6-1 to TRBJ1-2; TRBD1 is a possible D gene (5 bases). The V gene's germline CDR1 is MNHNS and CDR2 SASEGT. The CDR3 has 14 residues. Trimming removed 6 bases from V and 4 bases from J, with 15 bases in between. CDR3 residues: CASRSSGLIYGYTF. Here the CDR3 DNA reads TGTGCCAGCAGATCCTCGGGACTAATCTATGGCTACACCTTC.

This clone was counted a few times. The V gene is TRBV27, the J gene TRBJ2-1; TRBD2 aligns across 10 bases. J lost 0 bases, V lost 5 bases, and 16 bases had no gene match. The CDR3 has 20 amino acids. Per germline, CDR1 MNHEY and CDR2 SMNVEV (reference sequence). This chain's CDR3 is CASSDGTSGEPLSSYNEQFF. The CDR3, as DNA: TGTGCCAGCAGTGACGGAACTAGCGGGGAGCCCCTCAGCTCCTACAATGAGCAGTTCTTC.

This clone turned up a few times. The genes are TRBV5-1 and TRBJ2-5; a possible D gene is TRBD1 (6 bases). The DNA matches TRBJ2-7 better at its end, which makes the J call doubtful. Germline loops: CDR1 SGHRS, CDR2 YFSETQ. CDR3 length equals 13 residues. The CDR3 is CASSPDRFYEQYF. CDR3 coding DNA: TGCGCCAGCAGCCCAGACAGGTTCTACGAGCAGTACTTC.

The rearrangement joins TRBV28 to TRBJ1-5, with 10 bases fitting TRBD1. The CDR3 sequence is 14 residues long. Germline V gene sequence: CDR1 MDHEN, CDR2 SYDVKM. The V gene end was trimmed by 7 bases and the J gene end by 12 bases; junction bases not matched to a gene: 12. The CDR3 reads CASTLDTDRGHQHF. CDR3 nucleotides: TGTGCCAGCACCCTAGACACCGACAGGGGGCACCAGCATTTT.

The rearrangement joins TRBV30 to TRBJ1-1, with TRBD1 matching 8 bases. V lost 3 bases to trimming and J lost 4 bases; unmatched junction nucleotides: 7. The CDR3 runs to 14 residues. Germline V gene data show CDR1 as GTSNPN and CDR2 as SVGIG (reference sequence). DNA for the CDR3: TGTGCCTGGAGAACCGGACAGGGTGGCACTGAAGCTTTCTTT. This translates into CAWRTGQGGTEAFF.

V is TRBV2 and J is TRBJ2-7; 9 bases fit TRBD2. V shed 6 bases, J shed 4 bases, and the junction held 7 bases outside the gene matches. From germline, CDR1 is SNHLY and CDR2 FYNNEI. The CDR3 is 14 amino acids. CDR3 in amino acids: CASSPGLALYEQYF. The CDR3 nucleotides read TGTGCCAGCAGCCCGGGACTAGCTCTTTACGAGCAGTACTTC.

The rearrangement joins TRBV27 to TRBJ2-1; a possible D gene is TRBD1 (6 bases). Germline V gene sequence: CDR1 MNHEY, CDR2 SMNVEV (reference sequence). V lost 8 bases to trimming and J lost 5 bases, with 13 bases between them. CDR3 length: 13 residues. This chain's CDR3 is CASLGHADNEQFF. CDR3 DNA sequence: TGTGCCAGCCTGGGACACGCCGACAATGAGCAGTTCTTC.

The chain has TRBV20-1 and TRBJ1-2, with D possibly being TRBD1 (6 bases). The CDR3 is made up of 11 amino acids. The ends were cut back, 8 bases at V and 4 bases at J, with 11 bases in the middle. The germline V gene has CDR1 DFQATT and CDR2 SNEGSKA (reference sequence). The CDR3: CSYRVSYGYTF. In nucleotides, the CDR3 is TGCAGTTACAGGGTGAGCTATGGCTACACCTTC.

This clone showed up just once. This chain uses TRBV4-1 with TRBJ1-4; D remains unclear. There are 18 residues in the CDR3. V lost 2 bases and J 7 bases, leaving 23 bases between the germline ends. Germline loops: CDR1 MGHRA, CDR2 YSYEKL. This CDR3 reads CASSQRRRSEATVEKLFF. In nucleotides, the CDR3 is TGCGCCAGCAGCCAAAGACGTCGCTCCGAGGCAACTGTTGAAAAACTGTTTTTT.

The CDR3 DNA is TGTGCCAGCAGTTTTAGAGGTGATAGCTCTGGAAACACCATATATTTT. Translating gives CASSFRGDSSGNTIYF. The chain couples TRBV28 to TRBJ1-3; D unresolved. Trimming cost V 3 bases and J 0 bases, with 12 bases left between them. Per germline, CDR1 MDHEN and CDR2 SYDVKM. The CDR3 runs 16 residues.

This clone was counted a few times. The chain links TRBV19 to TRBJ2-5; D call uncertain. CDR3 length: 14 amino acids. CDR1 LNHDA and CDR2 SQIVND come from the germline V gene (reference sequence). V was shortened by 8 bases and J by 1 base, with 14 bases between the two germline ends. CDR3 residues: CASSRLQFQETQYF. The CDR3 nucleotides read TGTGCCAGTTCGAGACTCCAGTTCCAAGAGACCCAGTACTTC.